This T cell receptor beta chain was recovered during a study of cytomegalovirus exposure and HLA in healthy donors. Study observations and caveats: Within an earlier analysis, most TCR beta V segments proved productive either about 87% or about 30% of the time. In vitro checks showed that three CMV-associated chains really do target CMV antigens. Later analysis indicated greater clonal expansion among HLA-associated TCR beta chains than among equally common other chains. A later analysis linked a missense variant in DCLRE1C to the trimming of TCR beta V and J genes.

The CDR3 has 12 residues. CDR1 is SEHNR and CDR2 is FQNEAQ in the germline V gene (reference sequence). The PCR employed 60 Vbeta primers together with 13 Jbeta primers. Clones were sequenced by immunoSEQ multiplex PCR, and TCRdb holds only the in-frame ones, with some missing. The repertoire includes around 100,000 clones, almost 80% of them detected once, and approximately 6.3% sits in the top ten. As concerns this clone: No antigen is known for it.

The sample comprised PBMCs. The sequence came from a man in his 60s in good health and CMV-seropositive. The V gene is TRBV7-9, the J gene TRBJ1-1, with D possibly matching TRBD1 (5 bases). CDR3 protein: CSTRRDFTEAFF. The DNA of the CDR3 is TGTTCCACCAGAAGGGACTTCACTGAAGCTTTCTTT.